This TCR gamma chain was sequenced for a study of Vδ1+ human thymocytes. Study results and limitations: Around 20% of thymic delta-chain sequences were Vdelta2, with few Vdelta3, unlike blood Vdelta1+ controls. Thymic TRG and TRD repertoires appeared highly polyclonal.

The CDR3 sequence is 12 residues long. From germline, CDR1 is GITISATS and CDR2 ISYDGTV (reference sequence). V was pared by 2 bases and J by 8 bases, with 6 bases of the junction left unmatched. The template was reverse-transcribed extracted RNA. CDR3 amplicons came from multiplex PCR with pooled V-gene forward and constant-region reverse primers. TCRdb reanalysed the multiplex PCR reads via CATT. This sample has more than 25,000 gamma-chain clones, with roughly 20% found just once. The sorted cells were CD3+ Vdelta1+ Vdelta2- thymocytes from alphabeta-depleted thymus. This clone was observed a handful of times. Its target is not known.

This rearrangement joins TRGV9 to TRGJ1 or TRGJ2. The source is a boy under three years old who had congenital heart surgery. Material for sequencing was Vdelta1+ gamma-delta thymocytes from the thymus. Stated subset: FACS-sorted CD3+ TCRalphabeta- TCRVdelta1+ TCRVdelta2- thymocytes. The CDR3 is CALWEGSHKKLF. CDR3 sequence (DNA): TGTGCCTTGTGGGAGGGCTCCCATAAGAAACTCTTT.